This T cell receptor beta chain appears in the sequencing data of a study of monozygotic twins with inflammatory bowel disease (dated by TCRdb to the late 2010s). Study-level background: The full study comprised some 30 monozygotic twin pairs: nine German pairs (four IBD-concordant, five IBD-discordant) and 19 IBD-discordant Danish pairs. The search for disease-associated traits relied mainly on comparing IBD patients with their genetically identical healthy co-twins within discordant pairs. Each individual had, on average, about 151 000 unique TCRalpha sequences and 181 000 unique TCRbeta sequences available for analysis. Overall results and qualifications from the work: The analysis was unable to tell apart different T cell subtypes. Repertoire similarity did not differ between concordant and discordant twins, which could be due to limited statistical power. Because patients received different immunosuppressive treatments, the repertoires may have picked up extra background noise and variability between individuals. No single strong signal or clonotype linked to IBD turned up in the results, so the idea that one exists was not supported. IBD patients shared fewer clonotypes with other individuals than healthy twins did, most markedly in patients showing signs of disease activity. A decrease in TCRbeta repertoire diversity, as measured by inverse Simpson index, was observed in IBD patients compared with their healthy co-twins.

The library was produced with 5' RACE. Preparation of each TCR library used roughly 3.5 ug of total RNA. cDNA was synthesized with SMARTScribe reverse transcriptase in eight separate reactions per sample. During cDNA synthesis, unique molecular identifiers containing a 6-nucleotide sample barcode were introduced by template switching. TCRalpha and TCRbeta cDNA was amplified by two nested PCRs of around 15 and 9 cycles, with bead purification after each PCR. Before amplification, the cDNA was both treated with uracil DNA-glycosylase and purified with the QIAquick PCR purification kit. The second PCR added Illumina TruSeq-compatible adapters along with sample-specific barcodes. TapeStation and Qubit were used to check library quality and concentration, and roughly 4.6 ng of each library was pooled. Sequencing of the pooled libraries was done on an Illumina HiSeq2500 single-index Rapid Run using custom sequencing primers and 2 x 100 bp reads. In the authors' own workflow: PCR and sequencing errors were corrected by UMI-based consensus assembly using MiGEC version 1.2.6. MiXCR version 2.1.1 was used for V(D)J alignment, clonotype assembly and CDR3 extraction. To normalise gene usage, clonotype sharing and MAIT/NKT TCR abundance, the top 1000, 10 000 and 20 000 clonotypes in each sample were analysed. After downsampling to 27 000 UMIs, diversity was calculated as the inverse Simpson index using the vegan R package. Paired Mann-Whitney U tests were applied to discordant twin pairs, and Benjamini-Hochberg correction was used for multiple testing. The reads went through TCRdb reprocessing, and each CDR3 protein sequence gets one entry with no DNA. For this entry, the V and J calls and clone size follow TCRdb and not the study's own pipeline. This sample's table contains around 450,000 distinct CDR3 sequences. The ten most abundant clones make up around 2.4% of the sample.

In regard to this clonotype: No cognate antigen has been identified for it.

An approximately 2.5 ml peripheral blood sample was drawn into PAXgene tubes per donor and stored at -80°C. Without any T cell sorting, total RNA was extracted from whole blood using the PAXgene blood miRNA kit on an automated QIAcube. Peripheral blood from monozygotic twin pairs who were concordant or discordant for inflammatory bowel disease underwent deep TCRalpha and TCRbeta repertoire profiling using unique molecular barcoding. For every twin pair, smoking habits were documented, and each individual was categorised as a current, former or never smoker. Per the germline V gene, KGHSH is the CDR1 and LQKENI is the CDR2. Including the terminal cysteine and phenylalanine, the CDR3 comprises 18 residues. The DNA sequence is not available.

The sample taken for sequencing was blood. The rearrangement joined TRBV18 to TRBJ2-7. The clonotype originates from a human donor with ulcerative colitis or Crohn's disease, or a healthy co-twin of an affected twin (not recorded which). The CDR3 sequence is CASSPPLGSLTSSYEQYF.